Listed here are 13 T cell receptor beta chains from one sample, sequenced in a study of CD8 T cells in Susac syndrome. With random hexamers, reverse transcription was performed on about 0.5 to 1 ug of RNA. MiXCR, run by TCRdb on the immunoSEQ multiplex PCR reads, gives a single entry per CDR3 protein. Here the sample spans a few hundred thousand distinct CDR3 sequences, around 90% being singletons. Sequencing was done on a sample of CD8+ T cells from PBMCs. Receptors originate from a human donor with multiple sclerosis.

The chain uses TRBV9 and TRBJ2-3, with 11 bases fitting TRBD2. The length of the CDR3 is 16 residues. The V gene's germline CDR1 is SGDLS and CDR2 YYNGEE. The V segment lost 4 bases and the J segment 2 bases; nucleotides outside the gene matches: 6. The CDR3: CASSPGLAGPTDTQYF. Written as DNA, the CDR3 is TGTGCCAGCAGCCCTGGACTAGCGGGTCCCACAGATACGCAGTATTTT.

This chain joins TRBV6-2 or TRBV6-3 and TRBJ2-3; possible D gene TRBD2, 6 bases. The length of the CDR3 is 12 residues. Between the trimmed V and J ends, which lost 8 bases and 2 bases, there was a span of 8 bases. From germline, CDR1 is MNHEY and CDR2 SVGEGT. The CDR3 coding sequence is TGTGCCAGCGGGCGGGACACAGATACGCAGTATTTT. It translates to CASGRDTDTQYF.

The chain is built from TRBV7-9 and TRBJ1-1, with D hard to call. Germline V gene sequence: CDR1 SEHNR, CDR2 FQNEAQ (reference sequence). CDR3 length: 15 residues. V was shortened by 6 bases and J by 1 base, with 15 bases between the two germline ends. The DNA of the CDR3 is TGTGCCAGCAGGTCCTCGTACGGGCAGAACACTGAAGCTTTCTTT. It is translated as CASRSSYGQNTEAFF.

CDR3 nucleotides: TGTGCCAGCCACCGAGGGGGCTACAATGAGCAGTTCTTC. Residues: CASHRGGYNEQFF. The chain links TRBV6-2 or TRBV6-3 to TRBJ2-1, with D possibly being TRBD1 (6 bases). The CDR3 runs 13 residues. The ends were cut back, 8 bases at V and 3 bases at J, with 11 bases in the middle. The germline CDR1 and CDR2 sequences are MNHEY and SVGEGT.

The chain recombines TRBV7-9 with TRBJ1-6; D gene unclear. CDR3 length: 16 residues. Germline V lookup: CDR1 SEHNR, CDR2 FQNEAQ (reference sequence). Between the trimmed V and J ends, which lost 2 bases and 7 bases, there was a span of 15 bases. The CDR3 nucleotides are TGTGCCAGCAGCTTACCAGGACCCTCGGGAAATTCACCCCTCCACTTT. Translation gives CASSLPGPSGNSPLHF.

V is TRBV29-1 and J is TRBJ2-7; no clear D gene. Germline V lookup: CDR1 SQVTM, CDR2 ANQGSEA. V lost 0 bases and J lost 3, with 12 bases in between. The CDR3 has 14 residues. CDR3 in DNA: TGCAGCGTTGAAGATCCCTCAGCGAACTACGAGCAGTACTTC. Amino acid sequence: CSVEDPSANYEQYF.

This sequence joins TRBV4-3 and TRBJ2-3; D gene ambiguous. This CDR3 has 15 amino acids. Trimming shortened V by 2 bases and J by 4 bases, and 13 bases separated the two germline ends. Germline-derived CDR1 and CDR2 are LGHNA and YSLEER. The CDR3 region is CASSQRRATSDTQYF. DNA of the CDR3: TGCGCCAGCAGCCAACGCCGTGCCACATCAGATACGCAGTATTTT.

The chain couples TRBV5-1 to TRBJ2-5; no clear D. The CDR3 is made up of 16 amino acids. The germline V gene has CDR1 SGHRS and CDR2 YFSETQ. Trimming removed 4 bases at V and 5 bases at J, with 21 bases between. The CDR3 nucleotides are TGCGCCAGCAGCCTGGCTAGGGATCGCTCGGAGGAGACCCAGTACTTC. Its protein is CASSLARDRSEETQYF.

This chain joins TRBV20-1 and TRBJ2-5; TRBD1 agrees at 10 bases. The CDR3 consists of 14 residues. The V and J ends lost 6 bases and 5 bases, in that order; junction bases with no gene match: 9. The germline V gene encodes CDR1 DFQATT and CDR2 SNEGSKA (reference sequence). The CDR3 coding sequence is TGCAGTGCGACCGGGACAGGGGTGGTTGAGACCCAGTACTTC. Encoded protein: CSATGTGVVETQYF.

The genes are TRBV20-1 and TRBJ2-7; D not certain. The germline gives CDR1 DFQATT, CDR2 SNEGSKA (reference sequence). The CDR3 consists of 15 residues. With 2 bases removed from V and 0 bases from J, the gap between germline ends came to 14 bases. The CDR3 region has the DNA TGCAGTGCTAGACCCTTTAAGGGTAGCTCCTACGAGCAGTACTTC. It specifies CSARPFKGSSYEQYF.

CDR3 sequence reads: CASSERTPRDEQFF. The CDR3 DNA reads TGCGCCAGCAGTGAGCGGACCCCCCGGGATGAGCAGTTCTTC. The chain has TRBV10-2 and TRBJ2-1, with D hard to call. Germline V gene data show CDR1 as WSHSY and CDR2 as SAAADI. CDR3 size: 14 residues. Trimming removed 2 bases at V and 8 bases at J, with 13 bases between.

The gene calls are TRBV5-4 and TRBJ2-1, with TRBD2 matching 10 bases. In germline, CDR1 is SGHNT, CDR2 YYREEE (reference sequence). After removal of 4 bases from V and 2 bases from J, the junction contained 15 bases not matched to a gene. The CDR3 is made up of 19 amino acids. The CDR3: CASSRMGLAPRETYNEQFF. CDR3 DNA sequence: TGTGCCAGCAGCAGAATGGGACTAGCGCCCCGAGAGACCTACAATGAGCAGTTCTTC.

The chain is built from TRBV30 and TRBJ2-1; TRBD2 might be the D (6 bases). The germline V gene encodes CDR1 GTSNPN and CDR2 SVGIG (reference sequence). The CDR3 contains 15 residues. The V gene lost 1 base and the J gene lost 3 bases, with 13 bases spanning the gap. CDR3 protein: CAWSEGRTIYNEQFF. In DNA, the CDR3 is TGTGCCTGGAGTGAAGGCCGGACTATCTACAATGAGCAGTTCTTC.